The 18 T cell receptor beta chains below come from one sample, sequenced in a study of STAT3 mutations in large granular lymphocyte leukemia. Study results and caveats: Every T-LGLL patient had at least one immunodominant TCRbeta clonotype.

The protocol was immunoSEQ multiplex PCR, while the TCRdb copy is restricted to in-frame clones and leaves out a portion. The sample has about 20,000 clones, 92% seen once; the top ten hold about 45%. Antigens of these TCRs are unknown. Sequenced material: peripheral blood mononuclear cells. The origin of the receptors is a man in his sixties with T-cell large granular lymphocyte leukemia. Some clones in this sample may be carry-over from other donors' samples.

V gene TRBV28 combines with J gene TRBJ2-7, with D unresolved. This CDR3 is 13 amino acids long. The germline V gene encodes CDR1 MDHEN and CDR2 SYDVKM. Trimming removed 5 bases at V and 2 bases at J, with 10 bases between. CDR3 nucleotide sequence: TGTGCCAGCAGTCCCCCGGCAACCTACGAGCAGTACTTC. Translation: CASSPPATYEQYF. Full variable domain (rest looked up from reference TRBV28 and TRBJ2-7): DVKVTQSSRYLVKRTGEKVFLECVQDMDHENMFWYRQDPGLGLRLIYFSYDVKMKEKGDIPEGYSVSREKKERFSLILESASTNQTSMYLCASSPPATYEQYFGPGTRLTVT.

The chain recombines TRBV28 with TRBJ2-7, with 7 bases matching TRBD2. J was trimmed by 4 bases and V by 4 bases; bases with no gene match: 7. The germline V gene encodes CDR1 MDHEN and CDR2 SYDVKM. The CDR3 has 14 residues. CDR3 in amino acids: CASSSGGTTYEQYF. The CDR3 DNA sequence: TGTGCCAGCAGTTCTGGGGGGACTACGTACGAGCAGTACTTC.

The genes are TRBV5-1 and TRBJ1-5, with 8 nucleotides matching TRBD1. This CDR3 comprises 14 residues. Germline V CDR1 and CDR2: SGHRS, YFSETQ. V trimming: 8 bases; J trimming: 2 bases; junction bases outside the gene matches: 6. The CDR3 nucleotides read TGCGCCAGGGCAGACAGGGGCGGCAATCAGCCCCAGCATTTT. This translates into CARADRGGNQPQHF.

The CDR3 nucleotides are TGTGCCAGCGGACAGGGCTGGCAGCAGCCCCAGCATTTT. Residues: CASGQGWQQPQHF. The chain has TRBV19 and TRBJ1-5; 8 nucleotides agree with TRBD1. This CDR3 has 13 residues. In germline, CDR1 is LNHDA, CDR2 SQIVND (reference sequence). V lost 9 bases to trimming and J lost 7 bases; unmatched junction nucleotides: 8.

V and J are TRBV4-3 and TRBJ2-2, with 7 nucleotides matching TRBD1. CDR3 length: 15 amino acids. V shed 4 bases, J shed 7 bases, and the junction held 9 bases outside the gene matches. Germline assignment: CDR1 LGHNA and CDR2 YSLEER. CDR3 amino acids: CASSPQTGTVGELFF. The CDR3 region has the DNA TGCGCCAGCAGCCCCCAGACAGGGACGGTCGGGGAGCTGTTTTTT.

The rearrangement joins TRBV7-2 to TRBJ2-7; D gene ambiguous. The CDR3 is 14 residues long. V dropped 2 bases and J dropped 3 bases, with 11 bases sitting between them. Looked up from germline, CDR1 is SGHTA and CDR2 is FQGNSA. DNA for the CDR3: TGTGCCAGCAGCTTACAGGTAGTTTTCTACGAGCAGTACTTC. Translating gives CASSLQVVFYEQYF. The full variable domain, its missing parts supplied by reference TRBV7-2 and TRBJ2-7, is GAGVSQSPSNKVTEKGKDVELRCDPISGHTALYWYRQSLGQGLEFLIYFQGNSAPDKSGLPSDRFSAERTGGSVSTLTIQRTQQEDSAVYLCASSLQVVFYEQYFGPGTRLTVT.

The V gene is TRBV18, the J gene TRBJ2-7; 8 nucleotides match TRBD2. The CDR3 is 18 residues long. From germline, CDR1 is KGHSH and CDR2 LQKENI. The V segment lost 3 bases and the J segment 3 bases; nucleotides outside the gene matches: 16. The CDR3 DNA is TGTGCCAGCTCACCGCGCCTTCTCGAACTAGCGGAAAACTACGAGCAGTACTTC. Its protein is CASSPRLLELAENYEQYF. The full variable domain, with the rest looked up from reference TRBV18 and TRBJ2-7, is NAGVMQNPRHLVRRRGQEARLRCSPMKGHSHVYWYRQLPEEGLKFMVYLQKENIIDESGMPKERFSAEFPKEGPSILRIQQVVRGDSAAYFCASSPRLLELAENYEQYFGPGTRLTVT.

The chain joins TRBV29-1 to TRBJ2-7; D call uncertain. This CDR3 has 12 residues. The V end lost 4 bases, the J end lost 7 bases, and 14 bases lay between the germline ends. Germline CDR1 and CDR2: SQVTM and ANQGSEA. CDR3 DNA sequence: TGCAGCGTTGGACCGGGCTTCGGGGAGCAGTACTTC. This sequence encodes CSVGPGFGEQYF.

The gene calls are TRBV7-2 and TRBJ1-2, with 11 bases that match TRBD1. Germline-derived CDR1 and CDR2 are SGHTA and FQGNSA. This CDR3 is 15 amino acids long. V was clipped by 3 bases and J by 5 bases; unmatched bases: 5. CDR3 residues: CASSFGDRGSYGYTF. CDR3 nucleotides: TGTGCCAGCAGCTTTGGGGACAGGGGGTCTTATGGCTACACCTTC. Full variable domain (outside the CDR3, taken from reference TRBV7-2 and TRBJ1-2): GAGVSQSPSNKVTEKGKDVELRCDPISGHTALYWYRQSLGQGLEFLIYFQGNSAPDKSGLPSDRFSAERTGGSVSTLTIQRTQQEDSAVYLCASSFGDRGSYGYTFGSGTRLTVV.

This chain connects TRBV7-8 to TRBJ2-5; D remains unclear. CDR1 is SGHVS, CDR2 FQNEAQ, per germline. The CDR3 runs 12 residues. V shed 1 base and J shed 12 bases, with 12 bases lying between them. The DNA of the CDR3 is TGTGCCAGCAGCTTAGTAGGCGACTTGGAGTACTTC. Translating it yields CASSLVGDLEYF.

The chain has TRBV28 and TRBJ1-3; tentatively, D is TRBD1 (5 bases). There are 18 residues in the CDR3. V was cut by 6 bases and J by 4 bases, with 25 bases left in between. Germline CDR1 reads MDHEN; CDR2 reads SYDVKM. The CDR3 region is CASSYPGGAQLGGNTIYF. The DNA of the CDR3 is TGTGCCAGCAGCTACCCCGGGGGTGCCCAGCTGGGAGGAAACACCATATATTTT. Drawing the rest from reference TRBV28 and TRBJ1-3, the complete variable domain is DVKVTQSSRYLVKRTGEKVFLECVQDMDHENMFWYRQDPGLGLRLIYFSYDVKMKEKGDIPEGYSVSREKKERFSLILESASTNQTSMYLCASSYPGGAQLGGNTIYFGEGSWLTVV.

V gene TRBV18 combines with J gene TRBJ2-1, with 8 bases fitting TRBD2. CDR1 and CDR2 from the germline V gene are KGHSH and LQKENI. The CDR3 runs 17 residues. V dropped 4 bases and J dropped 7; count of bases not matched to a gene: 15. In DNA, the CDR3 is TGTGCCAGCTCACGGTTTCATGCGGGAGGAATTGGAAATGAGCAGTTCTTC. Translating it yields CASSRFHAGGIGNEQFF.

V is TRBV7-9 and J is TRBJ2-7, with 8 bases fitting TRBD1. V shed 4 bases, J shed 2 bases, and the junction held 4 bases outside the gene matches. Germline assignment: CDR1 SEHNR and CDR2 FQNEAQ (reference sequence). This CDR3 is 14 amino acids long. The CDR3 bases are TGTGCCAGCAGCTACGACAGGGGAACCTACGAGCAGTACTTC. This sequence encodes CASSYDRGTYEQYF.

The chain employs TRBV5-6 and TRBJ1-4; D ambiguous. The germline V gene encodes CDR1 SGHDT and CDR2 YYEEEE. The ends were cut back, 1 base at V and 0 bases at J, with 7 bases in the middle. The CDR3 is 15 amino acids. The CDR3 sequence: CASSLSDATNEKLFF. DNA for the CDR3: TGTGCCAGCAGCTTGTCTGATGCAACTAATGAAAAACTGTTTTTT.

The genes are TRBV4-1 and TRBJ1-2; unclear D gene. Germline V gene lookup returns CDR1 MGHRA and CDR2 YSYEKL. The CDR3 loop spans 18 amino acids. The V and J ends lost 1 base and 1 base respectively, with 19 bases between them. For the CDR3, the DNA is TGCGCCAGCAGCCAAGCCCCTCGGAGTTCAAAGCATAACTATGGCTACACCTTC. Amino acid sequence: CASSQAPRSSKHNYGYTF.

This CDR3 reads CASSDEGRSAKNIQYF. CDR3 nucleotide sequence: TGTGCCAGCAGTGATGAGGGGAGGAGTGCCAAAAACATTCAGTACTTC. The V call is TRBV6-1, the J call TRBJ2-4, with D possibly being TRBD2 (6 bases). Trimming left V 3 bases short and J 1 base short, with 13 bases between. CDR1 MNHNS and CDR2 SASEGT come from the germline V gene. The CDR3 totals 16 residues.

The V call is TRBV7-9, the J call TRBJ2-2, with a tentative D call TRBD2 (6 bases). The germline V gene encodes CDR1 SEHNR and CDR2 FQNEAQ (reference sequence). CDR3 size: 16 residues. V was trimmed by 7 bases and J by 7 bases, leaving 22 bases between them. The CDR3 nucleotides read TGTGCCAGCATCATCAGCGGGTCCCTTTTAGGCGGGGAGCTGTTTTTT. Encoded protein: CASIISGSLLGGELFF.

This chain joins TRBV28 and TRBJ2-2; TRBD2 agrees at 10 bases. CDR1 and CDR2 from the germline V gene are MDHEN and SYDVKM. The CDR3 contains 15 residues. The V gene end was trimmed by 2 bases and the J gene end by 6 bases; junction bases not matched to a gene: 3. CDR3 in amino acids: CASSLGLAGAGELFF. The CDR3 DNA is TGTGCCAGCAGTTTAGGGCTAGCGGGGGCCGGGGAGCTGTTTTTT. Based on the CDR3 plus reference TRBV28 and TRBJ2-2, the full variable domain is DVKVTQSSRYLVKRTGEKVFLECVQDMDHENMFWYRQDPGLGLRLIYFSYDVKMKEKGDIPEGYSVSREKKERFSLILESASTNQTSMYLCASSLGLAGAGELFFGEGSRLTVL.